The next 17 T cell receptor beta chains were all read from a single sample in a study of early T cells in non-severe SARS-CoV-2 infection. In TCRdb, the 5' RACE reads were re-called with MiXCR into one record per CDR3 protein. The sample consists of about 21,000 distinct CDR3 sequences, 5% to 6% of them appearing once. The input for sequencing was whole blood, taken at baseline. The receptors shown here come from an adult who was a healthcare worker with PCR-confirmed SARS-CoV-2 infection or an uninfected control (not recorded which).

This clonotype was counted many times. V and J are TRBV27 and TRBJ2-2; no definite D call. This CDR3 comprises 13 residues. Germline assignment: CDR1 MNHEY and CDR2 SMNVEV (reference sequence). The germline V and J ends were trimmed by 1 base and 8 bases, with 8 bases remaining between them. The CDR3 coding sequence is TGTGCCAGCAGTTTATTAGGTGGAGGGGAGCTGTTTTTT. Protein: CASSLLGGGELFF.

This clonotype was recorded many times. The CDR3: CAIRVAGETDTQYF. For the CDR3, the DNA is TGTGCCATCAGGGTAGCGGGGGAAACAGATACGCAGTATTTT. The chain links TRBV10-3 to TRBJ2-3; 9 nucleotides match TRBD2. The CDR3 is 14 residues long. Trimming removed 6 bases from V and 3 bases from J; junction bases left unmatched: 4. Germline-derived CDR1 and CDR2 are ENHRY and SYGVKD.

This clonotype was observed at least ten times. The V and J genes are TRBV7-2 and TRBJ2-3; no clear D. Germline loops: CDR1 SGHTA, CDR2 FQGNSA. V lost 1 base and J lost 4, with 12 bases in between. This CDR3 is 15 amino acids long. The CDR3 DNA sequence: TGTGCCAGCAGCTTAGAAGCCCGCTATTCAGATACGCAGTATTTT. Protein: CASSLEARYSDTQYF.

By proportion, this clonotype is medium-sized. This rearrangement joins TRBV5-1 to TRBJ1-1; D possibly corresponds to TRBD1 (6 bases). Germline CDR1 reads SGHRS; CDR2 reads YFSETQ. CDR3 length: 15 amino acids. The V end was cut by 0 bases, the J end by 4 bases, with 13 bases between. CDR3 bases: TGCGCCAGCAGCTTGGATACGGGGGGCACCACTGAAGCTTTCTTT. Its translation is CASSLDTGGTTEAFF.

This clonotype was counted a few times. V and J are TRBV7-2 and TRBJ2-2; D is unclear. Trimming left V 2 bases short and J 4 bases short, with 8 bases between. This CDR3 has 14 residues. From germline, CDR1 is SGHTA and CDR2 FQGNSA. Here the CDR3 reads CASSLLRSTGELFF. In nucleotides, the CDR3 is TGTGCCAGCAGCTTACTCAGATCCACCGGGGAGCTGTTTTTT.

This clonotype was recorded many times. The chain uses TRBV19 and TRBJ1-5; no firm D call. There are 16 residues in the CDR3. Germline CDR1 is LNHDA and CDR2 is SQIVND (reference sequence). V was pared by 0 bases and J by 3 bases, with 12 bases between. The CDR3 DNA sequence: TGTGCCAGTAGTATAGATCGGCAGTTAACCAATCAGCCCCAGCATTTT. This translates into CASSIDRQLTNQPQHF.

The chain employs TRBV12-5 and TRBJ2-7; D may match TRBD1 or TRBD2 (5 bases each). Germline V lookup: CDR1 LGHNT, CDR2 FRNRAP. Trimming cost V 4 bases and J 0 bases, with 13 bases left between them. The CDR3 contains 15 residues. The CDR3 region has the DNA TGTGCTAGTGGTTCTGGGACGTTCAGCTCCTACGAGCAGTACTTC. Translation: CASGSGTFSSYEQYF.

The rearrangement links TRBV7-2 to TRBJ2-1, with 13 bases matching TRBD2. Germline CDR1 is SGHTA and CDR2 is FQGNSA. The length of the CDR3 is 17 residues. V trimming: 3 bases; J trimming: 0 bases; junction bases outside the gene matches: 2. Here the CDR3 reads CASSFRLAGGSYNEQFF. In DNA form, the CDR3 reads TGTGCCAGCAGCTTCCGACTAGCGGGGGGCTCCTACAATGAGCAGTTCTTC.

This clonotype was seen ten or more times. This sequence joins TRBV7-3 and TRBJ2-6; D gene ambiguous. V was clipped by 1 base and J by 0 bases, with 1 base between them. CDR3 length: 14 residues. Germline assignment: CDR1 SGHTA and CDR2 FQGTGA. The CDR3: CASSLNSGANVLTF. CDR3 DNA: TGTGCCAGCAGCTTAAACTCTGGGGCCAACGTCCTGACTTTC.

J is TRBJ2-1 and V is TRBV6-6; TRBD2 aligns across 8 bases. CDR1 MNHNY and CDR2 SVGAGI come from the germline V gene (reference sequence). V dropped 7 bases and J dropped 9; count of bases not matched to a gene: 8. The CDR3 loop spans 13 amino acids. The CDR3 loop is CASNWAGGGEQFF. Here the CDR3 DNA reads TGTGCCAGCAATTGGGCGGGGGGAGGTGAGCAGTTCTTC.

The V and J genes are TRBV7-9 and TRBJ1-1; D remains ambiguous. CDR3 length: 12 residues. CDR1 and CDR2 from the germline V gene are SEHNR and FQNEAQ (reference sequence). The germline V and J ends were trimmed by 2 bases and 10 bases, with 11 bases remaining between them. For the CDR3, the DNA is TGTGCCAGCAGCTTAACTCGGAGTACAGCTTTCTTT. Residues: CASSLTRSTAFF.

The table lists this clonotype with a few counts. The CDR3 nucleotides read TGTGCCAGCAGCTTAGGAGCGGGGGGCCAAGAGACCCAGTACTTC. Protein sequence: CASSLGAGGQETQYF. The chain uses TRBV7-6 and TRBJ2-5; TRBD2 agrees at 9 bases. CDR1 and CDR2 (germline): SGHVS, FNYEAQ. Trimming removed 1 base from V and 1 base from J; junction bases left unmatched: 1. The CDR3 consists of 15 residues.

A few counts support this clonotype. The V and J genes are TRBV5-6 and TRBJ2-7; D unclear. The germline V gene has CDR1 SGHDT and CDR2 YYEEEE. The CDR3 loop spans 13 amino acids. The V end lost 5 bases, the J end lost 1 base, and 10 bases lay between the germline ends. The chain's CDR3 is CASRKYASYEQYF. The CDR3 DNA reads TGTGCCAGCAGGAAGTACGCATCCTACGAGCAGTACTTC. Together with reference TRBV5-6 and TRBJ2-7, the CDR3 gives the full variable domain: DAGVTQSPTHLIKTRGQQVTLRCSPKSGHDTVSWYQQALGQGPQFIFQYYEEEERQRGNFPDRFSGHQFPNYSSELNVNALLLGDSALYLCASRKYASYEQYFGPGTRLTVT.

This clonotype was counted at least ten times. The chain recombines TRBV7-8 with TRBJ1-4; D is uncertain. CDR1 SGHVS and CDR2 FQNEAQ come from the germline V gene. The CDR3 has 13 amino acids. The V gene lost 3 bases and the J gene lost 4 bases, with 6 bases spanning the gap. The CDR3 bases are TGTGCCAGCAGCTTGGGTTTTAATGAAAAACTGTTTTTT. Protein product: CASSLGFNEKLFF.

The sample holds many counts of this clonotype. The chain employs TRBV7-2 and TRBJ2-7; D gene ambiguous. Germline lookup yields CDR1 SGHTA and CDR2 FQGNSA. V was cut by 4 bases and J by 4 bases, with 11 bases left in between. The CDR3 contains 13 residues. Here the CDR3 DNA reads TGTGCCAGCAGCTCGGATCCCCCGTACGAGCAGTACTTC. It encodes CASSSDPPYEQYF.

A few counts support this clonotype. The chain has TRBV20-1 and TRBJ1-2, with unresolved D. Germline lookup yields CDR1 DFQATT and CDR2 SNEGSKA (reference sequence). V was clipped by 5 bases and J by 3 bases, with 7 bases between them. This CDR3 region has 11 residues. Written as DNA, the CDR3 is TGCAGTGCTTCTACAGACTATGGCTACACCTTC. Its protein is CSASTDYGYTF.

There are a few counts of this clonotype. At one end, the junction sequence differs from germline, possibly due to a read error. The chain recombines TRBV7-7 with TRBJ2-5; 10 nucleotides align to TRBD1. CDR3 length: 14 amino acids. Germline CDR1 and CDR2: SSHAT and FNYEAQ (reference sequence). CDR3 nucleotide sequence: TGTGCTAGCAGTCCAGGGACAGGGGAAAAGACCCAGTACTTC. This encodes CASSPGTGEKTQYF. The full variable domain, with the rest looked up from reference TRBV7-7 and TRBJ2-5, is GAGVSQSPRYKVTKRGQDVTLRCDPISSHATLYWYQQALGQGPEFLTYFNYEAQPDKSGLPSDRFSAERPEGSISTLTIQRTEQRDSAMYRCASSPGTGEKTQYFGPGTRLLVL.